The next 22 T cell receptor beta chains were all read from a single sample in a study of tumor-infiltrating lymphocytes in glioblastoma multiforme. Multiple V-beta primers and a C-beta primer amplified TCRB from RNA. TCRdb re-derived calls from the multiplex PCR reads in MiXCR, one entry per CDR3 protein. The top ten hold almost 40% of the sample, which has 9,000 to 13,000 distinct CDR3 sequences, over 60% seen once. Input material: brain tumor tissue. These TCRs come from a male donor with glioblastoma.

This clonotype was seen ten or more times. The chain has TRBV7-3 and TRBJ1-1, with unresolved D. CDR1 is SGHTA and CDR2 is FQGTGA in the germline V gene. The CDR3 runs 13 residues. V lost 2 bases and J lost 3, with 7 bases in between. CDR3 amino acids: CASSLWRYTEAFF. In DNA form, the CDR3 reads TGTGCCAGCAGCTTATGGAGGTACACTGAAGCTTTCTTT.

The chain combines TRBV11-1 with TRBJ1-1; D might be TRBD1 (5 bases). V was clipped by 1 base and J by 11 bases, with 17 bases between them. CDR1 is SGHAT and CDR2 is FQDESV in the germline V gene (reference sequence). This CDR3 comprises 14 residues. CDR3 in amino acids: CASSLEVGDGEAFF. The CDR3 nucleotides are TGTGCCAGCAGCTTAGAGGTGGGGGACGGCGAGGCTTTCTTT. Drawing the rest from reference TRBV11-1 and TRBJ1-1, the complete variable domain is EAEVAQSPRYKITEKSQAVAFWCDPISGHATLYWYRQILGQGPELLVQFQDESVVDDSQLPKDRFSAERLKGVDSTLKIQPAELGDSAMYLCASSLEVGDGEAFFGQGTRLTVV.

A few counts support this clonotype. At one end the junction does not follow the germline gene, possibly because of a read error. The V and J genes are TRBV4-1 and TRBJ1-4; a weak D match, TRBD1 (5 bases). Germline V CDR1 and CDR2: MGHRA, YSYEKL. The CDR3 totals 13 residues. CDR3 protein: CASIQRGNEKLFF. The CDR3 bases are TGCGCCAGCATCCAACGGGGGAATGAAAAGCTGTTTTTT.

This clonotype appeared a few times. The J gene is TRBJ2-3, the V gene TRBV20-1; D may be TRBD2 (6 bases). CDR1 and CDR2 (germline): DFQATT, SNEGSKA (reference sequence). The CDR3 sequence is 20 residues long. Trimming took 3 bases from V and 0 from J, leaving 28 bases between them. CDR3: CSASRLGLTGGPSSTDTQYF. CDR3 nucleotide sequence: TGCAGTGCTAGTCGCCTCGGACTAACTGGAGGGCCGAGTAGCACAGATACGCAGTATTTT.

About this clonotype: Given the absence of the conserved phenylalanine or tryptophan at the CDR3 end, a read error is likely. The chain recombines TRBV28 with TRBJ1-5, with D possibly matching TRBD1 (5 bases). This CDR3 is built from 13 residues. Germline values: CDR1 MDHEN, CDR2 SYDVKM. The CDR3 nucleotides are TGTGCCGGAGGAGGGGTAGGCAATCAGGCCCAGCATCTT. Translating gives CAGGGVGNQAQHL.

This clonotype was picked up many times. The rearrangement links TRBV5-1 to TRBJ2-7, with D perhaps TRBD1 or TRBD2 (5 bases each). The germline V gene encodes CDR1 SGHRS and CDR2 YFSETQ. The CDR3 sequence is 14 residues long. V lost 8 bases and J lost 2, with 17 bases in between. The CDR3 reads CARAWGPEPYEQYF. For the CDR3, the DNA is TGCGCCAGAGCGTGGGGACCGGAACCCTACGAGCAGTACTTC.

The J gene is TRBJ2-2, the V gene TRBV29-1, with 8 nucleotides matching TRBD2. This CDR3 contains 14 residues. The V gene's germline CDR1 is SQVTM and CDR2 ANQGSEA. Unmatched junction bases numbered 7, after V lost 7 bases and J lost 3 bases. The CDR3 bases are TGCAGCGCTATAGCGGGGTCTCACACCGGGGAGCTGTTTTTT. It yields the protein CSAIAGSHTGELFF.

The table lists this clonotype with a few counts. A clone one base away is much larger, so this may be a read error. The gene calls are TRBV11-2 and TRBJ2-7; TRBD1 or TRBD2 may be the D gene (6 bases each). CDR3 length equals 17 residues. The germline V and J ends were trimmed by 0 bases and 2 bases, with 17 bases remaining between them. The germline CDR1 and CDR2 sequences are SGHAT and FQNNGV. The CDR3 region is CASSLDRGPVGAYEQYF. In nucleotides, the CDR3 is TGTGCCAGCAGCTTAGATCGGGGGCCAGTGGGAGCCTACGAGCAGTACTTC. The full variable domain, in which reference TRBV11-2 and TRBJ2-7 provide the parts outside the CDR3, is EAGVAQSPRYKIIEKRQSVAFWCNPISGHATLYWYQQILGQGPKLLIQFQNNGVVDDSQLPKDRFSAERLKGVDSTLKIQPAKLEDSAVYLCASSLDRGPVGAYEQYFGPGTRLTVT.

In the case of this clonotype: An end of the junction does not agree with germline; a read error may underlie this. The CDR3 DNA follows: TGTGCCAGCAGCTGGGACAGACTCTCCTCCGAGCAGTACTTC. It encodes CASSWDRLSSEQYF. This chain joins TRBV11-1 and TRBJ2-7; 7 bases line up with TRBD1. CDR1 is SGHAT, CDR2 FQDESV, per germline (reference sequence). The CDR3 length is 14 residues. Together with reference TRBV11-1 and TRBJ2-7, the CDR3 gives the full variable domain: EAEVAQSPRYKITEKSQAVAFWCDPISGHATLYWYRQILGQGPELLVQFQDESVVDDSQLPKDRFSAERLKGVDSTLKIQPAELGDSAMYLCASSWDRLSSEQYFGPGTRLTVT.

The chain recombines TRBV6-5 with TRBJ2-1, with TRBD1 matching over 10 bases. J was trimmed by 6 bases and V by 5 bases; bases with no gene match: 7. This CDR3 region has 15 residues. From germline, CDR1 is MNHEY and CDR2 SVGAGI. The CDR3 region has the DNA TGTGCCAGCAGTACCGGACAGGGGGATGTCAATGAGCAGTTCTTC. Protein: CASSTGQGDVNEQFF.

This chain uses TRBV20-1 with TRBJ2-7; possible D gene TRBD1, 6 bases. The CDR3 is 13 residues long. Germline CDR1 reads DFQATT; CDR2 reads SNEGSKA (reference sequence). Written as DNA, the CDR3 is TGCAGCGCTCAAAAAGGGGGTGGAGACGAGCAGTACTTC. Its protein product is CSAQKGGGDEQYF.

This chain connects TRBV28 to TRBJ2-7; 8 bases line up with TRBD2. CDR1 MDHEN and CDR2 SYDVKM come from the germline V gene. The V gene end was trimmed by 5 bases and the J gene end by 4 bases; junction bases not matched to a gene: 13. The CDR3 length is 16 residues. The CDR3 here is CASSPYETSVRYEQYF. For the CDR3, the DNA is TGTGCCAGCAGTCCTTATGAGACTAGCGTGAGGTACGAGCAGTACTTC.

As to this clonotype: Since no conserved phenylalanine or tryptophan closes the CDR3, a read error is the likely cause. Because the CDR3's place on the DNA is in doubt, the DNA is left out and the CDR3 is given as listed by TCRdb. The genes are TRBV6-2 or TRBV6-3 and TRBJ2-3; the table's D call, TRBD1, has no DNA check behind it. CDR1 and CDR2 (germline): MNHEY, SVGEGT. 15 amino acids form the CDR3, both terminal residues included. The CDR3 sequence: CASSAPGRNTDTQCP.

V gene TRBV11-2 combines with J gene TRBJ2-7; D gene uncertain. CDR1 is SGHAT, CDR2 FQNNGV, per germline. The CDR3 is made up of 18 amino acids. Trimming removed 5 bases from V and 3 bases from J, with 26 bases in between. CDR3 loop: CASSTIAAADPVCYEQYF. As DNA, the CDR3 is TGTGCCAGCAGCACTATCGCCGCCGCGGACCCCGTTTGCTACGAGCAGTACTTC.

In regard to this clonotype: In this CDR3 the conserved last residue, phenylalanine or tryptophan, is missing, so a read error is likely. No DNA is shown, since the ends of the CDR3 on it are uncertain; the CDR3 is the one TCRdb lists. V gene TRBV29-1 combines with J gene TRBJ1-6; TRBD1 reflects the table's D call only, with no check against the DNA. Germline CDR1 and CDR2: SQVTM and ANQGSEA. The CDR3 is 13 amino acids long, termini counted. CDR3 protein: CSVARDGESPIHY.

Concerning this clonotype itself: A much larger clone is a single base away; this may be a read error. The genes are TRBV6-1 and TRBJ2-1; D may be TRBD2 (6 bases). Per germline, CDR1 MNHNS and CDR2 SASEGT. The CDR3 runs to 15 residues. CDR3 amino acids: CASSEAGLDYDEQFF. The CDR3 DNA reads as TGTGCCAGCAGTGAAGCGGGATTGGACTACGATGAGCAGTTCTTC.

By share, this clonotype ranks as medium-sized. J is TRBJ1-2 and V is TRBV20-1; a possible D gene is TRBD1 (5 bases). Trimming shortened V by 3 bases and J by 1 base, and 15 bases separated the two germline ends. The germline V gene encodes CDR1 DFQATT and CDR2 SNEGSKA (reference sequence). CDR3 length: 15 amino acids. In DNA, the CDR3 is TGCAGTGCTAGGCTGCAGGGAAGCCTTAACTATGGCTACACCTTC. It translates to CSARLQGSLNYGYTF.

This clonotype was picked up a small number of times. The V gene is TRBV29-1, the J gene TRBJ2-1; D remains unclear. V was shortened by 8 bases and J by 2 bases, with 10 bases between the two germline ends. The germline V gene encodes CDR1 SQVTM and CDR2 ANQGSEA. The CDR3 is made up of 12 amino acids. Here the CDR3 reads CSFGPAYNEQFF. CDR3 DNA sequence: TGCAGCTTTGGGCCAGCCTACAATGAGCAGTTCTTC.

A note on this clonotype: A read error may account for a junction end that differs from germline. CDR3 nucleotides: TGTTCCAGCAGCTTAACGCCAGGGCCTAGCGCAGATACGCAGTATTTT. It codes for CSSSLTPGPSADTQYF. The chain is built from TRBV11-1 and TRBJ2-3, with D maybe TRBD2 (6 bases). CDR3 length: 16 residues. Germline CDR1 and CDR2: SGHAT and FQDESV (reference sequence).

V is TRBV13 and J is TRBJ2-7; D is unclear. The CDR3 extends over 12 amino acids. V was clipped by 0 bases and J by 6 bases, with 6 bases between them. Germline V gene sequence: CDR1 PRHDT, CDR2 FYEKMQ (reference sequence). The CDR3 reads CASSLGSLEQYF. CDR3 sequence (DNA): TGTGCCAGCAGCTTAGGGTCCCTCGAGCAGTACTTC.

The chain links TRBV4-3 to TRBJ2-2; D may be TRBD1 (6 bases). Deletions cut 8 bases from V and 2 bases from J, with 12 bases between. CDR3 length: 14 amino acids. CDR1 and CDR2 from the germline V gene are LGHNA and YSLEER. CDR3 region: CASGEDSNTGELFF. The CDR3 nucleotides are TGCGCCAGCGGCGAGGACAGTAACACCGGGGAGCTGTTTTTT.

This clonotype was detected only once. Its ends do not fully match the called genes, so a read error is possible. J is TRBJ2-7 and V is TRBV14, with D possibly called TRBD1 or TRBD2 (5 bases each). The CDR3 length is 13 residues. From germline, CDR1 is SGHDN and CDR2 FVKESK. CDR3 in DNA: TGTGCCAGCAGCCAAGTTCACGGGGACGAGCGGTACTTC. It specifies CASSQVHGDERYF.